This paragraph covers one T cell receptor (beta chain) sequence. The target antigen is unknown. The data were obtained in a study of cytomegalovirus exposure and HLA in healthy donors. General observations from the study: There were a few CMV-associated chains whose specificity for CMV antigens was confirmed in vitro. Reported results showed that the classifier diagnosed cytomegalovirus status with high specificity and sensitivity. The study designated 164 TCR beta chains cytomegalovirus-associated.

PCR involved 60 Vbeta and 13 Jbeta primers. Repertoires were generated with immunoSEQ multiplex PCR, while TCRdb's copy carries only in-frame clones and drops some. The sample lists roughly 100,000 clones; 75% were seen once. Sequencing used PBMCs. This clonotype originated in a man aged 40-49 years in good health and CMV-seronegative.

The CDR3 DNA follows: TGCGCCAGCAGCCCGGGGACAGCCAGAGAGACCCAGTACTTC. Protein sequence: CASSPGTARETQYF. The chain carries TRBV4-1 and TRBJ2-5, with 7 bases lining up with TRBD1. Trimming at V came to 4 bases and at J to 4 bases, leaving 6 bases not matched to a gene. CDR1 MGHRA and CDR2 YSYEKL come from the germline V gene. This CDR3 contains 14 residues.